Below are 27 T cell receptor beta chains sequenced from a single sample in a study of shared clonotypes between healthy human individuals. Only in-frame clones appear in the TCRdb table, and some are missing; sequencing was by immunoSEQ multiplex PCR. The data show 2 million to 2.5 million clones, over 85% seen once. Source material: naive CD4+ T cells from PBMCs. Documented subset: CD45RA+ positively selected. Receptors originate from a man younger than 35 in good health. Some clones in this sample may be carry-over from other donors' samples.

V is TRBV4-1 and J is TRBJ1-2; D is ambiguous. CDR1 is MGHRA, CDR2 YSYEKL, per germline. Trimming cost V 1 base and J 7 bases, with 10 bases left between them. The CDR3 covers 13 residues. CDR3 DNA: TGCGCCAGCAGCCAAGCTTCCGGGTTTGGCTACACCTTC. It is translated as CASSQASGFGYTF.

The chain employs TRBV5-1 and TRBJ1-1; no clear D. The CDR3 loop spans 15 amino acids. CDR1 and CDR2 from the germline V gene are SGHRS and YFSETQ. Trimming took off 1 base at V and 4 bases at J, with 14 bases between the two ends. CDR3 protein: CASSLTEMGSTEAFF. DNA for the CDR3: TGCGCCAGCAGCTTGACAGAAATGGGCAGCACTGAAGCTTTCTTT. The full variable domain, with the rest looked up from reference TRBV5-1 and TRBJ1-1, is KAGVTQTPRYLIKTRGQQVTLSCSPISGHRSVSWYQQTPGQGLQFLFEYFSETQRNKGNFPGRFSGRQFSNSRSEMNVSTLELGDSALYLCASSLTEMGSTEAFFGQGTRLTVV.

CDR3 sequence reads: CASSQDPMGTDTQYF. DNA of the CDR3: TGTGCCAGCAGCCAAGATCCAATGGGCACAGATACGCAGTATTTT. The chain combines TRBV4-2 with TRBJ2-3; D gene unclear. CDR3 length: 15 residues. Germline CDR1 reads LGHNA; CDR2 reads YNFKEQ. Trimming shortened V by 0 bases and J by 1 base, and 8 bases separated the two germline ends.

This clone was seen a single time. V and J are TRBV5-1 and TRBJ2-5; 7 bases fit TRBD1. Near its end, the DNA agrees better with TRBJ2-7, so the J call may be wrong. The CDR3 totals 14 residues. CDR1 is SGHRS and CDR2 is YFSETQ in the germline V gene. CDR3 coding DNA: TGCGCCAGCAGCTTGCTGACAGGGTCCTACGAGCAGTACTTC. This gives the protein CASSLLTGSYEQYF.

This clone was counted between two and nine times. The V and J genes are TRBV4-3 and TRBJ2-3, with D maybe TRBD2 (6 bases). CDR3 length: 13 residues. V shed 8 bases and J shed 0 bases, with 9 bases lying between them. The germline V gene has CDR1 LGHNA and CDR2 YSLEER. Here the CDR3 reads CASGGLSTDTQYF. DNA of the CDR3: TGCGCCAGCGGGGGGTTAAGCACAGATACGCAGTATTTT.

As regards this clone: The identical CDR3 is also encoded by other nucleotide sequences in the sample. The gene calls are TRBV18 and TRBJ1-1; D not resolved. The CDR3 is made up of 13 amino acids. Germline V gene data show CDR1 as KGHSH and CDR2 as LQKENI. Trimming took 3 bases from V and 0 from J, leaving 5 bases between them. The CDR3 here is CASSPSMNTEAFF. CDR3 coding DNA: TGTGCCAGCTCACCGTCCATGAACACTGAAGCTTTCTTT.

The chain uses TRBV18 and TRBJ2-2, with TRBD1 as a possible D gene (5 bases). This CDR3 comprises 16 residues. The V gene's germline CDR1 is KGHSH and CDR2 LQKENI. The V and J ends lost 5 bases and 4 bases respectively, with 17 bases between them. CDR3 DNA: TGTGCCAGCTCAGCCCAGGGTCGAAAAACCACCGGGGAGCTGTTTTTT. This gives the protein CASSAQGRKTTGELFF.

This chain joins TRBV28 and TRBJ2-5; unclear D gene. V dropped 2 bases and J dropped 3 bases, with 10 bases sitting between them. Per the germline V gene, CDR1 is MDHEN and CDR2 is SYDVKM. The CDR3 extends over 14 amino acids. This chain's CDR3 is CASSLISAKETQYF. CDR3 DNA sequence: TGTGCCAGCAGTTTAATCAGCGCCAAAGAGACCCAGTACTTC.

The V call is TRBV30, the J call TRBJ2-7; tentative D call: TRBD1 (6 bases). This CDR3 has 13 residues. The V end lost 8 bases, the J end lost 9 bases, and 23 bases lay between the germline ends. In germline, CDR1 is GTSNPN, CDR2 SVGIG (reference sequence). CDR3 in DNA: TGTGCCAGCTTCTCACGAGGGGGAACAAGGCAGTACTTC. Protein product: CASFSRGGTRQYF.

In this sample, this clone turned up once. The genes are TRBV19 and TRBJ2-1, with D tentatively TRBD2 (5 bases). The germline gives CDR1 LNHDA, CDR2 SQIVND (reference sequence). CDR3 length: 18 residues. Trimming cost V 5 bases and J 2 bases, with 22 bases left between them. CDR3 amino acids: CASSSPWLAVNPYNEQFF. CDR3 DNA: TGTGCCAGTAGTTCCCCTTGGCTAGCCGTAAATCCCTACAATGAGCAGTTCTTC.

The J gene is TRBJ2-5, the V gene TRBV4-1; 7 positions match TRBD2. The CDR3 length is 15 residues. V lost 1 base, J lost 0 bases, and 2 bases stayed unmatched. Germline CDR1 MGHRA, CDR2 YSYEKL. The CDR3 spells CASSQGGGNQETQYF. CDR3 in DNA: TGCGCCAGCAGCCAAGGCGGGGGAAACCAAGAGACCCAGTACTTC.

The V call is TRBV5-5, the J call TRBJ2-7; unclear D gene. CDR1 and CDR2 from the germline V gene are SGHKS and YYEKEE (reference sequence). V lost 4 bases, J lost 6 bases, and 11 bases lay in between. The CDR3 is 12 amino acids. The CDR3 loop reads CASSPPFAEQYF. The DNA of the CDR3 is TGTGCCAGCAGCCCCCCGTTTGCCGAGCAGTACTTC.

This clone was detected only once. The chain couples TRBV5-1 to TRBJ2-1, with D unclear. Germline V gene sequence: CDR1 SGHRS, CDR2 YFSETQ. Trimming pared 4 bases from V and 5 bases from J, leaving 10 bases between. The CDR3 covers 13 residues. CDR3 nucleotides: TGCGCCAGCAGCCGTCTCGCCGACAATGAGCAGTTCTTC. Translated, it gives CASSRLADNEQFF.

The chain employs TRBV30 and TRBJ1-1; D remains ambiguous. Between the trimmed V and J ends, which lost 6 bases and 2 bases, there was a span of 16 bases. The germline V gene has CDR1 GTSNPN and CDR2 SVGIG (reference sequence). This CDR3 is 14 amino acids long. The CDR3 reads CACRAIQENTEAFF. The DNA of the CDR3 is TGTGCCTGTAGGGCCATTCAGGAAAACACTGAAGCTTTCTTT.

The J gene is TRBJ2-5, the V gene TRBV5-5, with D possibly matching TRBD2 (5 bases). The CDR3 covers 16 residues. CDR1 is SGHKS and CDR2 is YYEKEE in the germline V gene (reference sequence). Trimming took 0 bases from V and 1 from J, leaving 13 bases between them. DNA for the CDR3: TGTGCCAGCAGCTTGGGGGTAGCGCGACCCCAAGAGACCCAGTACTTC. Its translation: CASSLGVARPQETQYF.

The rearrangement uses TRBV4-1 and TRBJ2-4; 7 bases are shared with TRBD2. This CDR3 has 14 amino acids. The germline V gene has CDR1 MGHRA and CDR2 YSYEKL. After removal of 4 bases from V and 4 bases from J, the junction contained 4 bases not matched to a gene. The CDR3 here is CASSRPGGKNIQYF. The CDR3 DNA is TGCGCCAGCAGCCGACCGGGGGGAAAAAACATTCAGTACTTC.

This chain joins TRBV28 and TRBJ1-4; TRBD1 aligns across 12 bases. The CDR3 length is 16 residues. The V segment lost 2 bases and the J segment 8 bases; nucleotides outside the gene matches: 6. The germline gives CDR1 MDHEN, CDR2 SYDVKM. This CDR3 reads CASSLGTGGAGEKLFF. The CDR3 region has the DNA TGTGCCAGCAGTTTAGGGACAGGGGGCGCCGGGGAAAAACTGTTTTTT.

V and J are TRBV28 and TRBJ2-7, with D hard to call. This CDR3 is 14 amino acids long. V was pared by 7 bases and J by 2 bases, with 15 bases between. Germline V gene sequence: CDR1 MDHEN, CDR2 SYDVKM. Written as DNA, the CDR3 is TGTGCCAGCACCCCCCCTGGGCAGACCTACGAGCAGTACTTC. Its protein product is CASTPPGQTYEQYF.

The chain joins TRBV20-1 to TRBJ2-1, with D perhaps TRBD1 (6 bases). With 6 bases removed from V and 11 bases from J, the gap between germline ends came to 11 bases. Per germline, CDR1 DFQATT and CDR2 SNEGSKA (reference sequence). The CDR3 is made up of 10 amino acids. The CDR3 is CSALDRQQFF. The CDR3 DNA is TGCAGTGCATTGGACAGACAGCAGTTCTTC.

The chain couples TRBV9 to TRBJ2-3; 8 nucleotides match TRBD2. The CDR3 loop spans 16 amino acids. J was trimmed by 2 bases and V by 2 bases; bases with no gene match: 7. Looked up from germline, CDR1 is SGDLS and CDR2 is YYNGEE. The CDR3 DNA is TGTGCCAGCAGCGTGGGACTAGGGACCTACACAGATACGCAGTATTTT. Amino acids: CASSVGLGTYTDTQYF.

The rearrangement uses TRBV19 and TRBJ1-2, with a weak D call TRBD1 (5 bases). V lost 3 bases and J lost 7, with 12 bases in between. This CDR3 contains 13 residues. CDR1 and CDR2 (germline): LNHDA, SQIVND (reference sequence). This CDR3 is CASSMFEGRGYTF. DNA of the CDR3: TGTGCCAGTAGTATGTTTGAGGGACGTGGCTACACCTTC.

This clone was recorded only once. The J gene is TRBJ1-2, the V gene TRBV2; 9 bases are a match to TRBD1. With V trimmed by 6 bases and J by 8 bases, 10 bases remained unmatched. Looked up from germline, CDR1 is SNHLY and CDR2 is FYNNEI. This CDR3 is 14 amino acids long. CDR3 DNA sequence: TGTGCCAGCAGCCGACAGGGGGGCCTCTCGGGCTACACCTTC. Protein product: CASSRQGGLSGYTF.

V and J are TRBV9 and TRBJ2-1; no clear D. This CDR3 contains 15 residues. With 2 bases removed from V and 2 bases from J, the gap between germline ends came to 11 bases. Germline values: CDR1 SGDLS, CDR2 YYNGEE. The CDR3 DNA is TGTGCCAGCAGCGTTCAGCTAGGGACCTACAATGAGCAGTTCTTC. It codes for CASSVQLGTYNEQFF.

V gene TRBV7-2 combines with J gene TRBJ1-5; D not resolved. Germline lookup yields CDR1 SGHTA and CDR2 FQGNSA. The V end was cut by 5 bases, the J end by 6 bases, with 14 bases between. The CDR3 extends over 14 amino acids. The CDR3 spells CASSAHPGSQPQHF. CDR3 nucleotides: TGTGCCAGCAGCGCCCACCCGGGGAGTCAGCCCCAGCATTTT.

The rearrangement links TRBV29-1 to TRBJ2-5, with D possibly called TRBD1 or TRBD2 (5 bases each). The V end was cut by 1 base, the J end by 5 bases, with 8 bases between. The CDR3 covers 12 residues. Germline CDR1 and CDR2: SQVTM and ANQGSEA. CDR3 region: CSVEVWGETQYF. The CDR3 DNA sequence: TGCAGCGTTGAAGTCTGGGGGGAGACCCAGTACTTC.

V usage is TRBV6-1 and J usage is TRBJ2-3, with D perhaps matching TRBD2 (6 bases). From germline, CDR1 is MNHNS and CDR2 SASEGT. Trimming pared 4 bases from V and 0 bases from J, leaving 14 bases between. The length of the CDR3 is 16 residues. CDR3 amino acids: CASSALTSRSTDTQYF. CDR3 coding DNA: TGTGCCAGCAGTGCCTTGACTAGTCGGAGCACAGATACGCAGTATTTT.

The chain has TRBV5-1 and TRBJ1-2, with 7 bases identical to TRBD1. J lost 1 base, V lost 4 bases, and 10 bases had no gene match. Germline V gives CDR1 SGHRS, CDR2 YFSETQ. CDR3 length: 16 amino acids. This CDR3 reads CASSPTRTGVNYGYTF. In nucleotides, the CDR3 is TGCGCCAGCAGCCCAACAAGGACAGGTGTTAACTATGGCTACACCTTC.